This entry features one TCR beta chain sequence. Its antigen is as yet unknown. This entry is derived from a study of cytomegalovirus exposure and HLA in healthy donors. Study overall: A subsequent analysis reported that the 120 validation repertoires were produced on the same platform that had also been used for the approximately 700 first-cohort repertoires. Study-wide findings and caveats: According to the study, 150 to 200 TCR beta chains were cytomegalovirus-associated. Rare sequences made up most TCRs, while some public TCRs were found in many donors.

Some clones are missing from TCRdb's copy, which holds only in-frame ones; the method was immunoSEQ multiplex PCR. The sample records more than 90,000 clones, 70% to 90% being singletons. CDR3 length equals 15 residues. Trimming removed 5 bases from V and 5 bases from J; junction bases left unmatched: 6. Looked up from germline, CDR1 is LNHNV and CDR2 is YYDKDF (reference sequence). Among the 90 to 150 subjects of the validation cohort, separate from the approximately 670-subject first cohort, were the donors. This clonotype was obtained from a man younger than 35 in good health and CMV-seropositive. This rearrangement joins TRBV15 to TRBJ1-2; 12 nucleotides agree with TRBD1. The source material was PBMCs. The CDR3 sequence is CATSGTGGLGYGYTF. The CDR3 region has the DNA TGTGCCACCAGCGGGACAGGGGGCTTGGGATATGGCTACACCTTC.